This T cell receptor beta chain was sequenced in a study of shared clonotypes between healthy human individuals. Study-wide results and caveats: It was anticipated that sequencing depth would influence how many clonotypes donors shared. Memory subsets had estimated richness that was generally smaller than that of naive subsets.

The naive CD8 fraction comprised CD45RO-negative cells positively selected for CCR7 and excluded terminally differentiated effector memory CD45RA+ cells. V lost 1 base, J lost 0 bases, and 11 bases lay in between. CDR1 SGHTA and CDR2 FQGNSA come from the germline V gene. CDR3 length: 16 amino acids. The assay was immunoSEQ multiplex PCR, and TCRdb's table has in-frame clones only and misses some. The table has 2 million or so clones, about 95% seen once. A note on this clone: Its antigen is unknown.

Sequences were obtained from naive CD8+ T cells sorted from blood. The TCR was taken from a man between 18 and 35 years old in good health. This sequence joins TRBV7-2 and TRBJ2-3; D remains ambiguous. The CDR3 nucleotides read TGTGCCAGCAGCTTAGTACCAGGTTCTAGCACAGATACGCAGTATTTT. It translates to CASSLVPGSSTDTQYF.